This entry lists 17 T cell receptor beta chains sequenced from one sample in a study of cytomegalovirus exposure and HLA in healthy donors. PCR primers comprised 60 Vbeta and 13 Jbeta primers. The table came from immunoSEQ multiplex PCR; TCRdb's copy has only in-frame clones and leaves some out. The sample table includes tens of thousands of clones. Sequences were obtained from PBMCs. The source of these receptors is a man aged 45 to 65 in good health and CMV-seronegative.

V usage is TRBV4-3 and J usage is TRBJ1-6; tentative D call: TRBD1 (6 bases). V lost 0 bases and J 7 bases, leaving 10 bases between the germline ends. The germline V gene encodes CDR1 LGHNA and CDR2 YSLEER. This CDR3 region has 15 residues. Here the CDR3 DNA reads TGCGCCAGCAGCCAAGAGGTAGGACAGAATTCACCCCTCCACTTT. This sequence encodes CASSQEVGQNSPLHF.

Written as DNA, the CDR3 is TGTGCCAGCAGGCCGGCAGGGGGCGCGGGAACTGAAGCTTTCTTT. Translation gives CASRPAGGAGTEAFF. This sequence joins TRBV7-9 and TRBJ1-1; TRBD1 matches at 8 bases. Germline V gene sequence: CDR1 SEHNR, CDR2 FQNEAQ (reference sequence). J gave up 5 bases and V 6 bases, and 11 bases lay outside the gene matches. The CDR3 is 15 residues long.

CDR3 DNA sequence: TGTGCCAGCAGCTTAGTACTTCAGGGACACTCCTACGAGCAGTACTTC. Translating gives CASSLVLQGHSYEQYF. This rearrangement joins TRBV7-6 to TRBJ2-7, with D possibly TRBD1 on 6 matching bases. The CDR3 totals 16 residues. CDR1 and CDR2 (germline): SGHVS, FNYEAQ. Trimming stripped 1 base from V and 0 bases from J, with 13 bases between.

The rearrangement links TRBV28 to TRBJ1-6; D uncertain. CDR1 and CDR2 (germline): MDHEN, SYDVKM. Trimming removed 7 bases from V and 6 bases from J, with 10 bases in between. The CDR3 spans 13 residues. The CDR3 loop is CASTLWPNSPLHF. The CDR3 bases are TGTGCCAGCACTCTCTGGCCTAATTCACCCCTCCACTTT. The whole variable domain, remainder taken from reference TRBV28 and TRBJ1-6, is DVKVTQSSRYLVKRTGEKVFLECVQDMDHENMFWYRQDPGLGLRLIYFSYDVKMKEKGDIPEGYSVSREKKERFSLILESASTNQTSMYLCASTLWPNSPLHFGNGTRLTVT.

The chain combines TRBV5-1 with TRBJ2-3; 7 bases are a match to TRBD2. With 5 bases clipped from V and 0 bases from J, the junction kept 6 bases outside the gene matches. The CDR3 is 15 amino acids. Germline CDR1 reads SGHRS; CDR2 reads YFSETQ. CDR3 bases: TGCGCCAGCAGTCAGATGGGGGGGAGCACAGATACGCAGTATTTT. It codes for CASSQMGGSTDTQYF.

The CDR3, as DNA: TGTGCCAGCAGTTACGGACAGGGGTCTAACTATGGCTACACCTTC. Residues: CASSYGQGSNYGYTF. The chain employs TRBV6-5 and TRBJ1-2; 9 positions match TRBD1. Germline CDR1 reads MNHEY; CDR2 reads SVGAGI. This CDR3 has 15 amino acids. The junction had 1 base not matched to a gene; V was cut back by 2 bases and J by 0 bases.

The chain joins TRBV15 to TRBJ1-5; TRBD1 agrees at 9 bases. In germline, CDR1 is LNHNV, CDR2 YYDKDF (reference sequence). This CDR3 has 15 residues. The ends lost 3 bases at V and 1 base at J; junction bases unmatched: 1. This CDR3 is CATSRDRGSNQPQHF. The CDR3 DNA reads as TGTGCCACCAGCAGGGACAGGGGAAGCAATCAGCCCCAGCATTTT. Looking up the rest from reference TRBV15 and TRBJ1-5 gives the full variable domain: DAMVIQNPRYQVTQFGKPVTLSCSQTLNHNVMYWYQQKSSQAPKLLFHYYDKDFNNEADTPDNFQSRRPNTSFCFLDIRSPGLGDTAMYLCATSRDRGSNQPQHFGDGTRLSIL.

The rearrangement uses TRBV6-1 and TRBJ1-1; D perhaps matches TRBD1 (6 bases). CDR3 length: 14 residues. CDR1 is MNHNS, CDR2 SASEGT, per germline. The germline V and J ends were trimmed by 8 bases and 1 base, with 14 bases remaining between them. This CDR3 is CASGETGQNTEAFF. The CDR3 DNA sequence: TGTGCCAGCGGGGAGACAGGCCAGAACACTGAAGCTTTCTTT.

The rearrangement uses TRBV11-2 and TRBJ2-6, with D perhaps TRBD2 (6 bases). Germline loops: CDR1 SGHAT, CDR2 FQNNGV. V lost 2 bases to trimming and J lost 0 bases, with 17 bases between them. The CDR3 consists of 19 residues. CDR3 DNA sequence: TGTGCCAGCAGCTTAAGGTTGAGGGGAGGTCTCTCTGGGGCCAACGTCCTGACTTTC. This translates into CASSLRLRGGLSGANVLTF.

This chain uses TRBV28 with TRBJ1-5, with D possibly matching TRBD1 (6 bases). Germline CDR1 is MDHEN and CDR2 is SYDVKM. The length of the CDR3 is 15 residues. V was trimmed by 6 bases and J by 5 bases, leaving 17 bases between them. Here the CDR3 reads CASRDLSGGHQPQHF. CDR3 bases: TGTGCCAGCAGGGATCTGAGCGGGGGCCATCAGCCCCAGCATTTT.

V and J are TRBV6-1 and TRBJ2-7; a possible D gene is TRBD1 (6 bases). This CDR3 is built from 14 residues. V dropped 10 bases and J dropped 3 bases, with 19 bases sitting between them. Germline CDR1 MNHNS, CDR2 SASEGT. Here the CDR3 reads CATIIQGLYYEQYF. In DNA, the CDR3 is TGTGCCACAATCATCCAGGGGCTCTACTACGAGCAGTACTTC.

The chain employs TRBV7-6 and TRBJ2-3; a weak D match, TRBD1 (6 bases). Germline values: CDR1 SGHVS, CDR2 FNYEAQ. This CDR3 is built from 15 residues. V shed 0 bases and J shed 2 bases, with 9 bases lying between them. The CDR3 coding sequence is TGTGCCAGCAGCTTAGCGTGGGGGCACACAGATACGCAGTATTTT. It is translated as CASSLAWGHTDTQYF. Together with reference TRBV7-6 and TRBJ2-3, the CDR3 gives the full variable domain: GAGVSQSPRYKVTKRGQDVALRCDPISGHVSLYWYRQALGQGPEFLTYFNYEAQQDKSGLPNDRFSAERPEGSISTLTIQRTEQRDSAMYRCASSLAWGHTDTQYFGPGTRLTVL.

The rearrangement joins TRBV7-2 to TRBJ1-5; D remains ambiguous. This CDR3 is built from 15 residues. Germline values: CDR1 SGHTA, CDR2 FQGNSA. Trimming removed 1 base at V and 1 base at J, with 8 bases between. In nucleotides, the CDR3 is TGTGCCAGCAGCTTAGTTTCTCAGAGCAATCAGCCCCAGCATTTT. Translated: CASSLVSQSNQPQHF.

This chain links TRBV6-5 with TRBJ1-2; D not certain. The germline V gene encodes CDR1 MNHEY and CDR2 SVGAGI. This CDR3 is built from 13 residues. V dropped 4 bases and J dropped 4 bases, with 10 bases sitting between them. CDR3 region: CASSFSVAYGYTF. The CDR3 region has the DNA TGTGCCAGCAGTTTCTCAGTGGCCTATGGCTACACCTTC.

The genes are TRBV5-4 and TRBJ2-4, with D uncertain. This CDR3 spans 15 amino acids. From germline, CDR1 is SGHNT and CDR2 YYREEE (reference sequence). V lost 5 bases and J 2 bases, leaving 14 bases between the germline ends. Here the CDR3 reads CASSFTGSTKNIQYF. The CDR3 DNA is TGTGCCAGCAGTTTTACCGGGTCAACCAAAAACATTCAGTACTTC.

The chain combines TRBV5-1 with TRBJ1-2; D ambiguous. Trimming removed 0 bases at V and 9 bases at J, with 15 bases between. This CDR3 spans 14 amino acids. Looked up from germline, CDR1 is SGHRS and CDR2 is YFSETQ. CDR3 protein: CASSLGSLTMRYTF. The CDR3 coding sequence is TGCGCCAGCAGCTTGGGTTCACTAACTATGCGCTACACCTTC.

The chain employs TRBV7-3 and TRBJ1-5; D possibly corresponds to TRBD1 (5 bases). Trimming took off 2 bases at V and 5 bases at J, with 7 bases between the two ends. CDR3 length: 13 amino acids. The V gene's germline CDR1 is SGHTA and CDR2 FQGTGA. The CDR3 sequence: CASSLEGDQPQHF. The CDR3 DNA follows: TGTGCCAGCAGCTTAGAAGGGGATCAGCCCCAGCATTTT.